This paragraph reports one TCR beta chain. The antigen remains unidentified. This entry is derived from a study of T cell repertoires in cytomegalovirus infection. The study, taken as a whole, reports: The ex vivo response was dominated by HLA-C-restricted CMV-specific TCR beta clonotypes.

V lost 5 bases, J lost 7 bases, and 9 bases stayed unmatched. The length of the CDR3 is 15 residues. Germline CDR1 reads LNHDA; CDR2 reads SQIVND (reference sequence). MiXCR, run by TCRdb on the reads, gives a single entry per CDR3 protein. The data show approximately 750,000 distinct CDR3 sequences, roughly 35% seen once. The origin of this receptor is a human donor in good health (CMV status not recorded). Some clones in this sample may be carry-over from other donors' samples. Material for sequencing was PBMCs. The chain joins TRBV19 to TRBJ1-5, with 9 bases aligning to TRBD1. CDR3 amino acids: CASSLRDREGQPQHF. The DNA for the CDR3 is TGTGCCAGTAGTCTCCGGGACAGGGAGGGACAGCCCCAGCATTTT.